One sample yielded the 16 T cell receptor beta chains listed below, sequenced in a study of blood T cell repertoires in COVID-19. The data were produced by immunoSEQ multiplex PCR, yet TCRdb's version contains in-frame clones alone and is incomplete. The data show fewer than 90,000 clones, 72% seen once. The source material was peripheral blood. All receptors come from a woman of 80 years or more with acute or convalescent COVID-19.

V gene TRBV5-6 combines with J gene TRBJ1-2, with 7 bases identical to TRBD1. Trimming took 2 bases from V and 6 from J; bases not matched to a gene: 4. The V gene's germline CDR1 is SGHDT and CDR2 YYEEEE. The CDR3 runs to 13 residues. The CDR3 sequence is CASSFRQGHGYTF. CDR3 DNA: TGTGCCAGCAGCTTCCGACAGGGACATGGCTACACCTTC.

Here the CDR3 DNA reads TGCAGTGCTAGAGGGGGGCGGACGCAGTATTTT. This sequence encodes CSARGGRTQYF. This chain connects TRBV20-1 to TRBJ2-3; perhaps TRBD1 as D (6 bases). Trimming removed 1 base at V and 9 bases at J, with 8 bases between. Germline V CDR1 and CDR2: DFQATT, SNEGSKA (reference sequence). This CDR3 is 11 amino acids long.

The chain combines TRBV10-1 with TRBJ2-2; D perhaps matches TRBD2 (5 bases). The CDR3 extends over 15 amino acids. CDR1 is WNHNN, CDR2 SYGVQD, per germline (reference sequence). The germline V and J ends were trimmed by 2 bases and 5 bases, with 12 bases remaining between them. CDR3 protein: CASSETGMYTGELFF. In nucleotides, the CDR3 is TGCGCCAGCAGTGAGACGGGGATGTATACCGGGGAGCTGTTTTTT.

The chain employs TRBV5-1 and TRBJ1-1; TRBD1 agrees at 7 bases. Germline loops: CDR1 SGHRS, CDR2 YFSETQ. The CDR3 has 16 amino acids. The J segment lost 7 bases and the V segment lost 3 bases, leaving 15 bases of the junction unmatched. The CDR3 sequence is CASSSGHKGAVYEAFF. The CDR3, as DNA: TGCGCCAGCAGCTCTGGGCACAAGGGGGCGGTTTATGAAGCTTTCTTT.

This clone was detected once. The chain uses TRBV4-3 and TRBJ1-1; D remains unclear. The CDR3 has 16 residues. The ends were cut back, 0 bases at V and 3 bases at J, with 14 bases in the middle. Germline V gene data show CDR1 as LGHNA and CDR2 as YSLEER. CDR3 nucleotide sequence: TGCGCCAGCAGCCAAGATCTCAGGCCGGTGGACACTGAAGCTTTCTTT. Protein product: CASSQDLRPVDTEAFF.

This sequence joins TRBV4-2 and TRBJ1-6; D unresolved. Deletions cut 1 base from V and 14 bases from J, with 12 bases between. Germline values: CDR1 LGHNA, CDR2 YNFKEQ. The CDR3 is 13 residues long. CDR3 sequence: CASSQGEALALHF. The CDR3 region has the DNA TGTGCCAGCAGCCAAGGCGAGGCTCTGGCCCTCCACTTT.

The chain uses TRBV5-4 and TRBJ2-2; 9 nucleotides align to TRBD1. The CDR3 totals 15 residues. J was trimmed by 4 bases and V by 3 bases; bases with no gene match: 4. CDR1 is SGHNT, CDR2 YYREEE, per germline (reference sequence). CDR3 sequence (DNA): TGTGCCAGCAGCTCGGGGACAGGGCGCACCGGGGAGCTGTTTTTT. This codes for CASSSGTGRTGELFF.

The sample holds a few counts of this clone. V usage is TRBV2 and J usage is TRBJ2-7; the match to TRBD1 covers 9 bases. CDR1 and CDR2 from the germline V gene are SNHLY and FYNNEI. This CDR3 spans 15 amino acids. V shed 11 bases, J shed 1 base, and the junction held 12 bases outside the gene matches. CDR3 sequence: CAGSLDRGPSYEQYF. The CDR3 DNA follows: TGTGCCGGCTCCCTGGACAGGGGCCCATCCTACGAGCAGTACTTC.

The rearrangement joins TRBV19 to TRBJ2-3; TRBD2 matches at 10 bases. CDR1 is LNHDA, CDR2 SQIVND, per germline (reference sequence). This CDR3 has 18 amino acids. With V trimmed by 2 bases and J by 0 bases, 8 bases remained unmatched. The CDR3 nucleotides read TGTGCCAGTAGTATAATCAAGGCTAGCGGGGGTAGCACAGATACGCAGTATTTT. Translating gives CASSIIKASGGSTDTQYF.

The chain couples TRBV5-1 to TRBJ1-3, with D perhaps TRBD1 (5 bases). The CDR3 runs 14 residues. Trimming removed 2 bases at V and 9 bases at J, with 15 bases between. CDR1 SGHRS and CDR2 YFSETQ come from the germline V gene. The chain's CDR3 is CASSFGGDDGTIYF. Here the CDR3 DNA reads TGCGCCAGCAGCTTCGGGGGGGATGATGGCACCATATATTTT. Combining the CDR3 with reference TRBV5-1 and TRBJ1-3 gives the whole variable domain KAGVTQTPRYLIKTRGQQVTLSCSPISGHRSVSWYQQTPGQGLQFLFEYFSETQRNKGNFPGRFSGRQFSNSRSEMNVSTLELGDSALYLCASSFGGDDGTIYFGEGSWLTVV.

This clone has just one count. The V call is TRBV18, the J call TRBJ1-1; TRBD1 matches at 9 bases. The CDR3 covers 14 residues. Germline lookup yields CDR1 KGHSH and CDR2 LQKENI. The V gene end was trimmed by 1 base and the J gene end by 5 bases; junction bases not matched to a gene: 2. The CDR3 region is CASSPRQGVTEAFF. The CDR3 DNA reads as TGTGCCAGCTCACCACGACAGGGGGTGACTGAAGCTTTCTTT.

The table lists this clone with a few counts. The chain uses TRBV7-9 and TRBJ2-3, with TRBD1 identical over 12 bases. V trimming: 4 bases; J trimming: 2 bases; junction bases outside the gene matches: 1. The CDR3 extends over 15 amino acids. Per germline, CDR1 SEHNR and CDR2 FQNEAQ (reference sequence). In DNA, the CDR3 is TGTGCCAGCAGCTGGGGACAGGGGGCCACAGATACGCAGTATTTT. This encodes CASSWGQGATDTQYF.

The V gene is TRBV10-3, the J gene TRBJ2-3; D possibly corresponds to TRBD2 (6 bases). Germline V gene data show CDR1 as ENHRY and CDR2 as SYGVKD. The CDR3 sequence is 14 residues long. The V and J ends lost 11 bases and 1 base respectively, with 16 bases between them. The CDR3: CAAATSLGTDTQYF. CDR3 bases: TGTGCCGCCGCGACTAGTTTGGGCACAGATACGCAGTATTTT.

The chain links TRBV27 to TRBJ2-3; D uncertain. The CDR3 has 13 amino acids. Trimming took off 7 bases at V and 1 base at J, with 9 bases between the two ends. Germline V CDR1 and CDR2: MNHEY, SMNVEV (reference sequence). The CDR3 here is CASTLRGTDTQYF. As DNA, the CDR3 is TGTGCCAGCACCCTTCGCGGCACAGATACGCAGTATTTT.

This clone occurred a few times. The chain is built from TRBV9 and TRBJ1-2, with D hard to call. The V end was cut by 0 bases, the J end by 6 bases, with 9 bases between. This CDR3 region has 13 residues. Germline-derived CDR1 and CDR2 are SGDLS and YYNGEE. The CDR3 loop reads CASSVAGQNGYTF. The CDR3, as DNA: TGTGCCAGCAGCGTAGCTGGGCAGAATGGCTACACCTTC.

In DNA, the CDR3 is TGTGCCAGCAGCTCCGAGACAGGGGGCCGATGGAACACTGAAGCTTTCTTT. Translation: CASSSETGGRWNTEAFF. This rearrangement joins TRBV7-9 to TRBJ1-1; 10 nucleotides align to TRBD1. Germline V CDR1 and CDR2: SEHNR, FQNEAQ (reference sequence). Trimming at V came to 4 bases and at J to 1 base, leaving 9 bases not matched to a gene. The CDR3 has 17 amino acids.